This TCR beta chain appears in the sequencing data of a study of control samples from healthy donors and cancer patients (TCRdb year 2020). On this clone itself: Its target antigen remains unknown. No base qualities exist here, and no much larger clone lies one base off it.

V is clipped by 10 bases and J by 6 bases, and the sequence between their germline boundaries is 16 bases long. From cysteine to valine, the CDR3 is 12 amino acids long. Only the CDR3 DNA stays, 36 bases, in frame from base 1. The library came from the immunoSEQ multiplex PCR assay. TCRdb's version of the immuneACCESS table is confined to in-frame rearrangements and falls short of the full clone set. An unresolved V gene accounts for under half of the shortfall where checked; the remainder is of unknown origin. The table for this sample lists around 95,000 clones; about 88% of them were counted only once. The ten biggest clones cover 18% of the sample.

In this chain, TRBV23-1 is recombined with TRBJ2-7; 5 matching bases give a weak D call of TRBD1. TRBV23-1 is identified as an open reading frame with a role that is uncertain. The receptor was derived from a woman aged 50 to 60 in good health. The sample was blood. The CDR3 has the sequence CAKQSEDTEQYV. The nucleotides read TGCGCCAAGCAGTCCGAGGACACCGAGCAGTACGTC.